This note documents a single TCR beta chain sequence. Its antigen remains unknown. The CDR3 runs to 14 residues. CDR1 and CDR2 (germline): MNHEY, SMNVEV (reference sequence). The data originate from a study of human CD8 memory T cell subsets. General study findings and limits: Estimated Chao1 values suggested that diversity was greater among stem-like memory T cells than among precursor exhausted T cells. It was only the T cell receptor beta chains that the study sequenced.

Each subset gave duplicate vials of about 140,000 sorted CD8+ T cells for RNA. UMI-labeled 5' RACE was the method by which TCR beta libraries were made. TCRdb reprocessed the 5' RACE reads and reports one entry per CDR3 protein, with no DNA. Its table records around 9,700 distinct CDR3 sequences. The chain carries TRBV27 and TRBJ2-1; with no DNA, the TCRdb D assignment of TRBD2 cannot be verified. The TCR sequence derives from a human donor in good health. Sequenced material: CD8+ T cells from PBMCs. CDR3 loop: CASSSGSVYNEQFF.